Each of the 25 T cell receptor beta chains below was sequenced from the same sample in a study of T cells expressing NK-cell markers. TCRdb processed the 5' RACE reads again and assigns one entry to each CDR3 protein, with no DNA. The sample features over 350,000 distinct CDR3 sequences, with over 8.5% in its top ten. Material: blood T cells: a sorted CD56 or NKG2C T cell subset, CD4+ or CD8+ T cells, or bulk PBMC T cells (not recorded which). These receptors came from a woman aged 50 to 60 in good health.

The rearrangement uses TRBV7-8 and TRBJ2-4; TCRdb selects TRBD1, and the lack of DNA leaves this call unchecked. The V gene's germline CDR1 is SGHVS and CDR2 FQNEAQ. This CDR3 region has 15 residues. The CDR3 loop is CASSLARGSKNIQYF.

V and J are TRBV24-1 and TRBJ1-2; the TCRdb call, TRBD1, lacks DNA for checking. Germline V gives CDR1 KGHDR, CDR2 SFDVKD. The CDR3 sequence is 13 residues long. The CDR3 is CATSDPGDYGYTF.

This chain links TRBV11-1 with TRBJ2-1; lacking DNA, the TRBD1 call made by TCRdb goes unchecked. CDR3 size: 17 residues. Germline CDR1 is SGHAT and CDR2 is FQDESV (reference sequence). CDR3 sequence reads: CASSRQLQGGAYNEQFF.

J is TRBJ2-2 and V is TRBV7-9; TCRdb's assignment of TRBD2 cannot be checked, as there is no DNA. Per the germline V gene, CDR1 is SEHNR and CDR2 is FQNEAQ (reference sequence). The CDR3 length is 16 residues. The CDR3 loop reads CASSLGLAANTGELFF.

CDR3: CASSLGVTVQYF. The J gene is TRBJ2-7, the V gene TRBV7-9. The CDR3 covers 12 residues. Germline V gene sequence: CDR1 SEHNR, CDR2 FQNEAQ (reference sequence).

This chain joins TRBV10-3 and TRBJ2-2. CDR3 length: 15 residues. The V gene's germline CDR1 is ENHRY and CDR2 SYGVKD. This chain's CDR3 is CAISEGSGNTGELFF.

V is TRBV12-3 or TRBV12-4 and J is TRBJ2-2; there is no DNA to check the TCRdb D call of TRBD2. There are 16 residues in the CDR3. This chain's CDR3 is CASSRGLARGTGELFF.

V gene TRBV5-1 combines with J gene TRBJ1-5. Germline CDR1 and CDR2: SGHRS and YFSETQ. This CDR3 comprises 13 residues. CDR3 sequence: CASSSRKGPTQHF.

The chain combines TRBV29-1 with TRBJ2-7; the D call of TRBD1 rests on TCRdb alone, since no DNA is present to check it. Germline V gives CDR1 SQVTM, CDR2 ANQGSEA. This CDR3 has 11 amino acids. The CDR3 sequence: CSVTREYEQYF.

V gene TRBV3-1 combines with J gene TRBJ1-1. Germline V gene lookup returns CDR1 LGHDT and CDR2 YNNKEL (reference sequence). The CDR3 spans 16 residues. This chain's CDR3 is CASSPSASSLNTEAFF.

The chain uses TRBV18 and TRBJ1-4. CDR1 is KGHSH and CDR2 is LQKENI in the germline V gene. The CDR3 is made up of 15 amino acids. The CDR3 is CASSPVTASNEKLFF.

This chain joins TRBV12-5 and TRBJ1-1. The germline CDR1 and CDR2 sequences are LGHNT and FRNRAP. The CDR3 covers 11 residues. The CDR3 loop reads CASEANTEAFF.

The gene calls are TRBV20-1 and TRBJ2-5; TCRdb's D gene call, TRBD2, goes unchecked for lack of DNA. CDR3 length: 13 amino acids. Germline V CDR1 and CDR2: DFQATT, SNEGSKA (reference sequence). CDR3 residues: CSAYPLAGETQYF.

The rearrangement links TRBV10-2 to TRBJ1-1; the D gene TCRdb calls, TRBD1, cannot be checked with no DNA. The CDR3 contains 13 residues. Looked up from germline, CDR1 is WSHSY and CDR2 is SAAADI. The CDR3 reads CASSPRTETEAFF.

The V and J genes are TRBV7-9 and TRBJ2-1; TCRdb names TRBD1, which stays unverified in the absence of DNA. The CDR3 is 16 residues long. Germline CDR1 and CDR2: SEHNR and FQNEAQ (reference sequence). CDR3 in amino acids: CASSSISGTGVNEQFF.

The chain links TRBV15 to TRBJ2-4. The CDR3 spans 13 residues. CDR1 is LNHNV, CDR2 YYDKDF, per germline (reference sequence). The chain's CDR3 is CATSGRRDGIQYF.

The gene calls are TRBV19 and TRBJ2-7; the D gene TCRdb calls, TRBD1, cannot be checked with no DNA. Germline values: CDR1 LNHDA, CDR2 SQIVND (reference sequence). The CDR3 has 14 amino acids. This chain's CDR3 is CASREGTTSYEQYF.

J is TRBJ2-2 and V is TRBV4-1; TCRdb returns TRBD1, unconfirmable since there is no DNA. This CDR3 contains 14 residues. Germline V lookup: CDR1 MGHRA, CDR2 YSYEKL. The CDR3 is CASSQDPGDGELFF.

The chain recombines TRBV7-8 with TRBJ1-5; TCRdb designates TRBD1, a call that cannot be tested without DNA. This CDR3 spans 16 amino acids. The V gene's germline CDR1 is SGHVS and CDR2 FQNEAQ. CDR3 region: CASSSLWGVFNQPQHF.

The CDR3 loop reads CASSLSTVEPLHF. The rearrangement uses TRBV12-3 or TRBV12-4 and TRBJ1-6. This CDR3 comprises 13 residues.

CDR3 in amino acids: CASSQTAPTDTQYF. This chain joins TRBV3-1 and TRBJ2-3; with no DNA, the TCRdb D assignment of TRBD1 cannot be verified. The germline V gene has CDR1 LGHDT and CDR2 YNNKEL (reference sequence). The CDR3 is 14 residues long.

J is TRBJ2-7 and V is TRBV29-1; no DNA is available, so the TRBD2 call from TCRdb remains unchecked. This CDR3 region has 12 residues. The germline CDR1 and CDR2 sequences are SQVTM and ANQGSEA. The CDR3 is CSVRLAGWEQYF.

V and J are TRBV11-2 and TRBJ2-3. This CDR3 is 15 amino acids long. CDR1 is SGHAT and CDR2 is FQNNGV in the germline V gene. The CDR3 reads CASSLDSSSTDTQYF.

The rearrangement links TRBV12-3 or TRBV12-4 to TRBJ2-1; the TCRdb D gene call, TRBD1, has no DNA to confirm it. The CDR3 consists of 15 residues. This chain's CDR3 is CASSPFSGSRNEQFF.

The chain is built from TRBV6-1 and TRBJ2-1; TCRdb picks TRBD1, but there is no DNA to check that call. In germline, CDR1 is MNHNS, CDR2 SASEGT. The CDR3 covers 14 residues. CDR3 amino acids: CASSEPPVSNEQFF.